This T cell receptor (beta chain) derives from a study of T cells in Graves' hyperthyroidism and ophthalmopathy. General observations from the study: The model made its ophthalmopathy prediction, and onset followed a median approximately 6 months later.

Amplification of TCR beta CDR3 regions was performed using RNA transcripts as template. The HTBI set primed first-round TCR CDR3 RT-PCR. TCRdb processed the multiplex PCR reads anew with MiXCR; each CDR3 protein has one entry. The sample includes 350,000 to 400,000 distinct CDR3 sequences, roughly 18% of them seen just once. Germline V lookup: CDR1 LNHDA, CDR2 SQIVND (reference sequence). Trimming removed 8 bases from V and 0 bases from J, with 22 bases in between. This CDR3 is 17 amino acids long. This clonotype was recorded only once. Its target is not known. The chain is built from TRBV19 and TRBJ1-1, with a weak D call TRBD1 (6 bases). The sequenced material came from blood. This clonotype originated in a man between 18 and 29 years old with Graves' ophthalmopathy. CDR3 protein: CASDRRGEAFMNTEAFF. DNA for the CDR3: TGTGCCAGTGACAGGAGAGGGGAAGCTTTTATGAACACTGAAGCTTTCTTT.